A single sample gave rise to the 27 T cell receptor beta chains below, sequenced in a study of identical twins (dated by TCRdb to the mid-2010s). The method behind the library was 5' RACE. The instrument was an Illumina HiSeq 2000. The public sequencing data were trimmed at Q25 with fastp and processed into clonotypes with MiXCR by TCRdb, which kept only in-frame beta chains. One record per CDR3 amino acid sequence lists the most common genes and DNA. A total of 700,000 to 950,000 distinct CDR3 sequences appear in this sample, about 12% of them only once. The top ten clones comprise about 1.5% of the sample. The same sample was also used in a study of yellow fever vaccine responses in identical twins.

Sequenced input: PBMCs. The origin of the receptors is a woman younger than 30 in good health.

This clonotype was counted a few times. As DNA, the CDR3 is TGTGCCAGCAGCCGGACGACAGGGTTCGACGAGCAGTACGTC. Residues: CASSRTTGFDEQYV. The rearrangement links TRBV14 to TRBJ2-7, with 7 bases identical to TRBD1. Germline CDR1 SGHDN, CDR2 FVKESK. This CDR3 region has 14 residues. V shed 4 bases and J 5 bases; nucleotides not matched to a gene: 8.

V is TRBV28 and J is TRBJ1-3; D uncertain. This CDR3 has 14 amino acids. V dropped 2 bases and J dropped 3 bases, with 8 bases sitting between them. Germline CDR1 MDHEN, CDR2 SYDVKM. CDR3 sequence (DNA): TGTGCCAGCAGTTTAACGCGAGGTGGAAACACCATATATTTT. This gives the protein CASSLTRGGNTIYF.

This clonotype has a handful of counts. This chain links TRBV27 with TRBJ2-1; 8 nucleotides agree with TRBD2. The CDR3 is made up of 18 amino acids. J lost 0 bases, V lost 2 bases, and 9 bases had no gene match. Germline values: CDR1 MNHEY, CDR2 SMNVEV (reference sequence). The CDR3 nucleotides read TGTGCCAGCAGTTTAGGGGTACTAGCGGCCAGCTCCTACAATGAGCAGTTCTTC. Encoded protein: CASSLGVLAASSYNEQFF.

This clonotype occurred a few times. The gene calls are TRBV12-3 or TRBV12-4 and TRBJ2-1; 8 bases align to TRBD2. The V and J ends lost 6 bases and 6 bases, in that order; junction bases with no gene match: 10. The length of the CDR3 is 15 residues. CDR3 protein: CASSSDRLARNEQFF. CDR3 bases: TGTGCCAGCAGCTCGGACCGACTAGCGCGCAATGAGCAGTTCTTC.

J is TRBJ2-7 and V is TRBV29-1; 8 nucleotides align to TRBD2. The length of the CDR3 is 14 residues. Germline-derived CDR1 and CDR2 are SQVTM and ANQGSEA. The CDR3 region has the DNA TGCAGACCCTGGGGAGCGGGGGCCTCCTACGAGCAGTACGTC. Residues: CRPWGAGASYEQYV.

In DNA form, the CDR3 reads TGTGCCAGCAGGTACAACAGCAAAAACACCGGGGAGCTGTTTTTT. Amino acid sequence: CASRYNSKNTGELFF. The chain has TRBV25-1 and TRBJ2-2; D remains ambiguous. This CDR3 is built from 15 residues. V was cut by 6 bases and J by 2 bases, with 13 bases left in between. Germline V CDR1 and CDR2: MGHDK, SYGVNS.

The chain uses TRBV9 and TRBJ2-7, with a possible D match to TRBD2 (5 bases). V was cut by 4 bases and J by 2 bases, with 13 bases left in between. Germline V gene lookup returns CDR1 SGDLS and CDR2 YYNGEE. The CDR3 sequence is 14 residues long. The DNA of the CDR3 is TGTGCCAGCAGCCCCCGGACTGACGCCTACGAGCAGTACTTC. It encodes CASSPRTDAYEQYF.

This chain links TRBV11-2 with TRBJ2-1; D remains unclear. Germline V gene sequence: CDR1 SGHAT, CDR2 FQNNGV. V was clipped by 5 bases and J by 4 bases, with 21 bases between them. The CDR3 covers 17 residues. The CDR3 is CASSRHLSSTPYNEQFF. DNA for the CDR3: TGTGCCAGCAGCCGCCATCTGTCCTCGACCCCTTACAATGAGCAGTTCTTC.

This clonotype was counted at least ten times. J is TRBJ1-3 and V is TRBV20-1; D ambiguous. The CDR3 has 13 residues. Trimming took off 5 bases at V and 1 base at J, with 9 bases between the two ends. Germline CDR1 and CDR2: DFQATT and SNEGSKA (reference sequence). CDR3 amino acids: CSARRESGNTIYF. The CDR3 region has the DNA TGCAGTGCTCGGAGGGAATCTGGAAACACCATATATTTT.

The chain uses TRBV19 and TRBJ2-1; TRBD2 matches at 8 bases. The CDR3 has 15 residues. Unmatched junction bases numbered 11, after V lost 5 bases and J lost 8 bases. CDR1 and CDR2 from the germline V gene are LNHDA and SQIVND (reference sequence). CDR3 bases: TGTGCCAGTAGTGACGGACTAGCAGGTGCCGATGAGCAGTTCTTC. Its translation is CASSDGLAGADEQFF.

V usage is TRBV12-3 or TRBV12-4 and J usage is TRBJ1-4; perhaps TRBD1 as D (5 bases). CDR3 length: 14 amino acids. Deletions cut 7 bases from V and 5 bases from J, with 14 bases between. CDR3 sequence: CASTPTDENEKLFF. The CDR3 region has the DNA TGTGCCAGCACCCCGACAGACGAAAATGAAAAACTGTTTTTT.

This clonotype was detected a few times. The rearrangement joins TRBV20-1 to TRBJ2-3; the D gene is possibly TRBD2 (6 bases). CDR3 size: 16 residues. In germline, CDR1 is DFQATT, CDR2 SNEGSKA (reference sequence). V shed 3 bases and J shed 0 bases, with 16 bases lying between them. CDR3 in DNA: TGCAGTGCTAGCCGGGTCGCAGCGGGTAGCACAGATACGCAGTATTTT. Its protein is CSASRVAAGSTDTQYF.

This rearrangement joins TRBV5-1 to TRBJ2-5; 9 bases line up with TRBD2. There are 17 residues in the CDR3. V shed 0 bases, J shed 4 bases, and the junction held 10 bases outside the gene matches. CDR1 and CDR2 (germline): SGHRS, YFSETQ. The DNA of the CDR3 is TGCGCCAGCAGCTTGGGTCCGGCGGCGGGACTAGCAGAGACCCAGTACTTC. Translation gives CASSLGPAAGLAETQYF.

The chain couples TRBV7-8 to TRBJ2-7; perhaps D is TRBD1 or TRBD2 (5 bases each). Trimming left V 3 bases short and J 0 bases short, with 18 bases between. This CDR3 spans 17 amino acids. Germline loops: CDR1 SGHVS, CDR2 FQNEAQ. CDR3 sequence: CASSLVPGTGSSYEQYV. CDR3 DNA sequence: TGTGCCAGCAGCTTGGTTCCCGGGACGGGGAGCTCCTACGAGCAGTACGTC.

This clonotype was seen more than once but under ten times. The rearrangement joins TRBV3-1 to TRBJ2-7, with TRBD1 matching over 8 bases. CDR1 LGHDT and CDR2 YNNKEL come from the germline V gene (reference sequence). This CDR3 is 15 amino acids long. V trimming: 4 bases; J trimming: 3 bases; junction bases outside the gene matches: 8. In nucleotides, the CDR3 is TGTGCCAGCAGCCCCGGACAGGGCCCTGGCTACGAGCAGTACTTC. Its protein is CASSPGQGPGYEQYF.

The chain uses TRBV4-2 and TRBJ2-1; 10 positions match TRBD2. In germline, CDR1 is LGHNA, CDR2 YNFKEQ. This CDR3 spans 18 amino acids. V was clipped by 0 bases and J by 4 bases; unmatched bases: 9. CDR3 nucleotide sequence: TGTGCCAGCAGCCAAGATCTGGGTAGCGGGGGGCCTTACAATGAGCAGTTCTTC. This sequence encodes CASSQDLGSGGPYNEQFF.

The genes are TRBV12-3 or TRBV12-4 and TRBJ1-2, with 12 positions matching TRBD1. V was pared by 10 bases and J by 6 bases, with 9 bases of the junction left unmatched. CDR3 length: 14 amino acids. The CDR3 loop reads CAINRDRGLDGYTF. DNA for the CDR3: TGTGCCATTAATCGGGACAGGGGGCTTGATGGCTACACCTTC.

This chain uses TRBV28 with TRBJ2-7; weak D call: TRBD2 (6 bases). Trimming took off 3 bases at V and 0 bases at J, with 9 bases between the two ends. The CDR3 length is 14 residues. CDR1 is MDHEN and CDR2 is SYDVKM in the germline V gene. CDR3 bases: TGTGCCAGCAGTTTTACCGGGAGCTCCTACGAGCAGTACGTC. Protein product: CASSFTGSSYEQYV.

This clonotype was detected many times. J is TRBJ1-1 and V is TRBV12-3 or TRBV12-4; D is ambiguous. This CDR3 spans 11 amino acids. Trimming left V 8 bases short and J 3 bases short, with 7 bases between. CDR3 in DNA: TGTGCCAGCCGCGGGGACACTGAAGCTTTCTTT. This translates into CASRGDTEAFF.

The chain uses TRBV3-1 and TRBJ2-7; the D call may be TRBD1 or TRBD2 (5 bases each). V lost 1 base and J lost 2, with 12 bases in between. CDR1 and CDR2 (germline): LGHDT, YNNKEL (reference sequence). This CDR3 is 15 amino acids long. Here the CDR3 reads CASSQAPGPPYEQYF. CDR3 DNA: TGTGCCAGCAGCCAAGCGCCGGGACCTCCCTACGAGCAGTACTTC.

The gene calls are TRBV24-1 and TRBJ2-3; 9 nucleotides agree with TRBD1. CDR1 is KGHDR and CDR2 is SFDVKD in the germline V gene. V was pared by 4 bases and J by 2 bases, with 9 bases of the junction left unmatched. The length of the CDR3 is 17 residues. The CDR3 DNA reads TGTGCCACCAGTGACGCCCCCGGGACAGGGATCACAGATACGCAGTATTTT. The encoded protein is CATSDAPGTGITDTQYF.

This clonotype has only a few counts. This chain uses TRBV19 with TRBJ1-1; D is possibly TRBD1 (5 bases). Germline CDR1 is LNHDA and CDR2 is SQIVND (reference sequence). V lost 6 bases and J lost 0, with 14 bases in between. The CDR3 has 15 residues. The CDR3 region has the DNA TGTGCCAGTAGCATGGGAACAGGTCTGAACACTGAAGCTTTCTTT. It yields the protein CASSMGTGLNTEAFF.

V usage is TRBV7-6 and J usage is TRBJ2-7; D is unclear. The V end lost 5 bases, the J end lost 2 bases, and 13 bases lay between the germline ends. Germline assignment: CDR1 SGHVS and CDR2 FNYEAQ. The CDR3 is made up of 14 amino acids. The CDR3 sequence is CASSPENGAYEQYF. DNA of the CDR3: TGTGCCAGCAGCCCCGAGAACGGAGCCTACGAGCAGTACTTC.

The table lists this clonotype with a few counts. This chain joins TRBV11-2 and TRBJ2-7; 9 bases are shared with TRBD2. The CDR3 has 16 residues. V shed 7 bases and J 9 bases; nucleotides not matched to a gene: 19. Germline V lookup: CDR1 SGHAT, CDR2 FQNNGV. The CDR3, as DNA: TGTGCCAGCACATTACAGGAAGGACTAGCGATCGGGAGGCAGTACTTC. This gives the protein CASTLQEGLAIGRQYF.

At least ten counts were recorded for this clonotype. The chain links TRBV12-3 or TRBV12-4 to TRBJ1-5; TRBD1 matches 8 bases. Losses at the gene ends were 6 bases for V and 6 bases for J; bases not matched to a gene: 7. This CDR3 spans 14 amino acids. CDR3 bases: TGTGCCAGCAGCCAAACAGGGGGTCCTCAGCCCCAGCATTTT. This encodes CASSQTGGPQPQHF.

The rearrangement links TRBV27 to TRBJ1-1; possible D gene TRBD1, 5 bases. Deletions cut 4 bases from V and 4 bases from J, with 10 bases between. This CDR3 region has 13 residues. The germline V gene has CDR1 MNHEY and CDR2 SMNVEV (reference sequence). CDR3 in amino acids: CASSYGGVTEAFF. The CDR3 DNA follows: TGTGCCAGCAGTTATGGAGGGGTCACTGAAGCTTTCTTT.

This clonotype has just a few counts. This chain joins TRBV12-3 or TRBV12-4 and TRBJ1-6; tentative D call: TRBD1 (5 bases). Trimming pared 7 bases from V and 8 bases from J, leaving 18 bases between. The CDR3 is made up of 15 amino acids. CDR3 amino acids: CASKFLGREHSPLHF. The DNA for the CDR3 is TGTGCCAGCAAGTTCTTGGGGCGAGAGCATTCACCCCTCCACTTT.